This T cell receptor (beta chain) was sequenced for a study of blood T cell repertoires in COVID-19. Whole-study context: The origin of the acute and convalescent COVID-19 samples was the United States, Italy and Spain. Sample material is recorded as cDNA or gDNA derived from T cells, B-cell-depleted T cells, or PBMCs.

V was pared by 5 bases and J by 8 bases, with 15 bases between. There are 13 residues in the CDR3. Germline assignment: CDR1 KGHSH and CDR2 LQKENI. As processed by the authors: The authors estimated nucleated cell counts from reference gene primer amplification. Assay used: immunoSEQ multiplex PCR; TCRdb lists only in-frame clones, some missing. V, J and clone size derive from that table, while D and trimming were established from the DNA sequence. This table holds tens of thousands of clones, approximately 80% found once. V gene TRBV18 combines with J gene TRBJ1-2; the D is unclear. Input material: peripheral blood. The clonotype comes from a woman aged 55-69 years with acute or convalescent COVID-19. CDR3 protein: CASSSQWGEGYTF. Here the CDR3 DNA reads TGTGCCAGCTCATCACAATGGGGAGAAGGCTACACCTTC.